The 17 T cell receptor beta chains listed next were all sequenced from one sample in a study of blood T cell repertoires in COVID-19. Generated by immunoSEQ multiplex PCR, the TCRdb table keeps only in-frame clones and is missing some. The repertoire holds about 480,000 clones, with nearly 90% as singletons. The sample taken for sequencing was peripheral blood. The receptor source for this set is a man aged 18 to 29 with COVID-19, enrolled during active disease.

This rearrangement joins TRBV27 to TRBJ2-5; 8 positions match TRBD2. J lost 5 bases, V lost 5 bases, and 10 bases had no gene match. The germline V gene has CDR1 MNHEY and CDR2 SMNVEV (reference sequence). CDR3 size: 15 residues. The chain's CDR3 is CASSKIRGGKETQYF. CDR3 DNA sequence: TGTGCCAGCAGTAAGATCCGGGGGGGTAAGGAGACCCAGTACTTC.

Remarks on this clone: The same CDR3 also results from other DNA sequences found in this sample. The chain recombines TRBV6-5 with TRBJ2-7, with TRBD2 matching over 10 bases. CDR3 length: 14 amino acids. V lost 5 bases, J lost 2 bases, and 3 bases stayed unmatched. The germline CDR1 and CDR2 sequences are MNHEY and SVGAGI. Written as DNA, the CDR3 is TGTGCCAGCAGTATAGCGGGGGGCCCCTACGAGCAGTACTTC. It translates to CASSIAGGPYEQYF.

The gene calls are TRBV19 and TRBJ2-5; unclear D gene. The CDR3 totals 12 residues. Trimming removed 5 bases at V and 2 bases at J, with 6 bases between. The V gene's germline CDR1 is LNHDA and CDR2 SQIVND (reference sequence). For the CDR3, the DNA is TGTGCCAGTAGTGCGGATCAAGAGACCCAGTACTTC. It codes for CASSADQETQYF.

The CDR3: CASSRSDADTQYF. The CDR3 coding sequence is TGTGCCAGCAGCCGGTCTGATGCGGATACGCAGTATTTT. The V and J genes are TRBV27 and TRBJ2-3; no definite D call. Germline V gives CDR1 MNHEY, CDR2 SMNVEV (reference sequence). The CDR3 is made up of 13 amino acids. Trimming left V 6 bases short and J 6 bases short, with 13 bases between.

As for this clone: The same CDR3 is also encoded by other DNA sequences in this sample. This rearrangement joins TRBV12-3 or TRBV12-4 to TRBJ1-2; 7 positions agree with TRBD1. V shed 5 bases and J 4 bases; nucleotides not matched to a gene: 4. CDR3 length equals 13 residues. CDR3 nucleotides: TGTGCCAGCAGTCCGGGACAGTCCTATGGCTACACCTTC. It encodes CASSPGQSYGYTF.

V gene TRBV10-2 combines with J gene TRBJ2-3; D is possibly TRBD2 (6 bases). This CDR3 spans 14 amino acids. Trimming removed 6 bases from V and 2 bases from J, with 12 bases in between. Germline CDR1 is WSHSY and CDR2 is SAAADI. CDR3 amino acids: CASRGLDATDTQYF. The CDR3 bases are TGCGCCAGCAGGGGACTTGATGCCACAGATACGCAGTATTTT.

This clone was seen more than once but under ten times. The gene calls are TRBV9 and TRBJ2-7; TRBD2 matches 10 bases. CDR1 and CDR2 from the germline V gene are SGDLS and YYNGEE. The V and J ends lost 2 bases and 4 bases, in that order; junction bases with no gene match: 3. The CDR3 length is 14 residues. The CDR3 loop is CASSVASGGYEQYF. The CDR3 DNA is TGTGCCAGCAGCGTCGCTAGCGGGGGTTACGAGCAGTACTTC. Based on the CDR3 plus reference TRBV9 and TRBJ2-7, the full variable domain is DSGVTQTPKHLITATGQRVTLRCSPRSGDLSVYWYQQSLDQGLQFLIQYYNGEERAKGNILERFSAQQFPDLHSELNLSSLELGDSALYFCASSVASGGYEQYFGPGTRLTVT.

The chain has TRBV14 and TRBJ1-4; D unresolved. Deletions cut 2 bases from V and 7 bases from J, with 8 bases between. The CDR3 runs to 13 residues. Germline V gene sequence: CDR1 SGHDN, CDR2 FVKESK. The CDR3 DNA sequence: TGTGCCAGCAGCCAAAGCCTTGGTGAAAAACTGTTTTTT. Translation: CASSQSLGEKLFF.

The rearrangement uses TRBV5-4 and TRBJ2-5; 8 nucleotides align to TRBD1. Germline CDR1 SGHNT, CDR2 YYREEE (reference sequence). V lost 0 bases to trimming and J lost 5 bases; unmatched junction nucleotides: 3. The CDR3 is made up of 14 amino acids. The chain's CDR3 is CASSLETGDETQYF. The CDR3 bases are TGTGCCAGCAGCTTGGAGACAGGGGACGAGACCCAGTACTTC.

The chain is built from TRBV7-9 and TRBJ2-7; 12 bases match TRBD1. Germline CDR1 is SEHNR and CDR2 is FQNEAQ (reference sequence). V lost 3 bases, J lost 5 bases, and 2 bases stayed unmatched. CDR3 length: 14 residues. In nucleotides, the CDR3 is TGTGCCAGCAGCTTCGGGACAGGGGGCGACGAGCAGTACTTC. Translated: CASSFGTGGDEQYF. Based on the CDR3 plus reference TRBV7-9 and TRBJ2-7, the full variable domain is DTGVSQNPRHKITKRGQNVTFRCDPISEHNRLYWYRQTLGQGPEFLTYFQNEAQLEKSRLLSDRFSAERPKGSFSTLEIQRTEQGDSAMYLCASSFGTGGDEQYFGPGTRLTVT.

This chain uses TRBV27 with TRBJ1-2; D might be TRBD1 (6 bases). V lost 2 bases, J lost 4 bases, and 8 bases lay in between. The CDR3 is 13 residues long. Per germline, CDR1 MNHEY and CDR2 SMNVEV (reference sequence). Here the CDR3 DNA reads TGTGCCAGCAGTTTAGGACAGTTCTATGGCTACACCTTC. Its protein product is CASSLGQFYGYTF.

V gene TRBV6-5 combines with J gene TRBJ1-1, with 10 bases lining up with TRBD1. CDR1 and CDR2 from the germline V gene are MNHEY and SVGAGI. The CDR3 totals 14 residues. The V and J ends lost 3 bases and 10 bases, in that order; junction bases with no gene match: 8. The CDR3 here is CASSYPGTGVPAFF. CDR3 nucleotides: TGTGCCAGCAGTTATCCCGGGACAGGGGTCCCAGCTTTCTTT.

The V and J genes are TRBV3-1 (or the pseudogene TRBV3-2) and TRBJ1-3; weak D call: TRBD1 (5 bases). The V gene lost 4 bases and the J gene lost 1 base, with 14 bases spanning the gap. The CDR3 has 16 amino acids. CDR1 and CDR2 from the germline V gene are LGHDT and YNNKEL (reference sequence). This CDR3 is CASSLGVGGSGNTIYF. The CDR3 region has the DNA TGTGCCAGCAGCCTGGGGGTCGGGGGGTCTGGAAACACCATATATTTT.

This chain joins TRBV24-1 and TRBJ2-3; tentative D call: TRBD2 (6 bases). V shed 4 bases and J shed 1 base, with 14 bases lying between them. This CDR3 has 16 residues. Germline values: CDR1 KGHDR, CDR2 SFDVKD. In nucleotides, the CDR3 is TGTGCCACCAGTGACCGGACTATAAGGGGCACAGATACGCAGTATTTT. This gives the protein CATSDRTIRGTDTQYF.

The chain has TRBV10-3 and TRBJ2-7; 8 bases align to TRBD1. V dropped 10 bases and J dropped 6; count of bases not matched to a gene: 17. Germline-derived CDR1 and CDR2 are ENHRY and SYGVKD. This CDR3 is built from 15 residues. CDR3 protein: CATKPTGTGEPEQYF. As DNA, the CDR3 is TGTGCCACCAAACCTACCGGGACAGGAGAACCCGAGCAGTACTTC.

This chain's CDR3 is CANRVGGNTIYF. CDR3 coding DNA: TGTGCCAACAGGGTCGGTGGAAACACCATATATTTT. The V and J genes are TRBV24-1 and TRBJ1-3; perhaps TRBD1 as D (6 bases). The V end lost 11 bases, the J end lost 3 bases, and 10 bases lay between the germline ends. The CDR3 loop spans 12 amino acids. Germline V gives CDR1 KGHDR, CDR2 SFDVKD.

This chain connects TRBV5-5 to TRBJ2-1; 7 bases fit TRBD2. This CDR3 contains 15 residues. Trimming cost V 4 bases and J 5 bases; bases outside gene matches: 9. In germline, CDR1 is SGHKS, CDR2 YYEKEE (reference sequence). This chain's CDR3 is CASSQDAGADNEQFF. For the CDR3, the DNA is TGTGCCAGCAGCCAGGATGCGGGAGCTGACAATGAGCAGTTCTTC.